This T cell receptor (beta chain) derives from a study of T cell responses to AZD1222 COVID-19 vaccine. Sequencing used immunoSEQ multiplex PCR; TCRdb keeps in-frame clones, though not all of them. The data hold approximately 100,000 clones, with less than 95% observed a single time. Trimming took 0 bases from V and 1 from J; bases not matched to a gene: 6. This CDR3 is 17 amino acids long. Per germline, CDR1 SGHRS and CDR2 YFSETQ. The genes are TRBV5-1 and TRBJ2-3; TRBD2 agrees at 9 bases. This receptor was obtained from an adult who received the AZD1222 COVID-19 vaccine. This sample comprised peripheral blood, obtained 28 days after the second AZD1222 dose. The CDR3 sequence: CASSLGIAGAGTDTQYF. CDR3 DNA sequence: TGCGCCAGCAGCTTGGGGATAGCGGGGGCCGGCACAGATACGCAGTATTTT.